Sequencing of this T cell receptor beta chain was carried out in a study of blood T cell repertoires in COVID-19. The germline CDR1 and CDR2 sequences are MNHEY and SVGAGI. V lost 10 bases and J lost 6; bases outside the gene matches: 8. The CDR3 covers 14 residues. Original processing methods: Quantification of nucleated cells was approximated via reference gene primer amplification. The assay was immunoSEQ multiplex PCR, and TCRdb's table has in-frame clones only and misses some. V and J calls and clone size are those listed in that table; D and trimming were worked out from the DNA. This sample has about 82,000 clones, with around 88% found just once.

This TCR was sampled from an older woman with acute or convalescent COVID-19. Sequenced sample: peripheral blood. The chain joins TRBV6-5 to TRBJ2-2; TRBD2 matches at 10 bases. The CDR3 region is CATKRGGAAGELFF. The CDR3 DNA follows: TGTGCCACTAAGCGGGGGGGCGCGGCCGGGGAGCTGTTTTTT.